This T cell receptor beta chain was found in a study of tumor-infiltrating lymphocytes in localized non-small cell lung cancer. V lost 8 bases, J lost 1 base, and 12 bases lay in between. The CDR3 runs 13 residues. Germline CDR1 reads MNHEY; CDR2 reads SMNVEV (reference sequence). TCRdb's copy holds only in-frame clones and misses some; the assay was immunoSEQ multiplex PCR. Counted here are 3,500 or so clones, less than 85% occurring once; the ten biggest clones make up approximately 9.6%. The V and J genes are TRBV27 and TRBJ2-7; D gene uncertain. The material sequenced was uninvolved lung tissue not adjacent to the tumor. This receptor was taken from a human donor with non-small cell lung cancer. The CDR3 region is CASAKRNSYEQYF. The CDR3, as DNA: TGTGCCAGCGCCAAGAGAAATTCCTACGAGCAGTACTTC.